This TCR beta chain comes out of a study of T cells in women clearing cervical HPV infection. For the study at large: With HLA typing for only a few women, HLA confounding remains possible.

CDR3 length equals 14 residues. The germline V and J ends were trimmed by 5 bases and 4 bases, with 12 bases remaining between them. Germline assignment: CDR1 SGHTA and CDR2 FQGTGA. For this clone: Its antigen is not known. Read data end 3 residues before the CDR3 end; the end is taken from the germline J gene.

Study-wide results and caveats: Richness differences could reflect unmeasured T-cell content per sample. TRBV6-7 relative abundance averaged about 0.11% in cases and under 0.2% in controls.

The table came from immunoSEQ multiplex PCR; TCRdb's copy has only in-frame clones and leaves some out. The sample table includes 30,000 to 40,000 clones. This chain connects TRBV7-3 to TRBJ2-1; D may be TRBD2 (6 bases). The receptor's source is a woman aged 18 to 75 with a cervical HPV16 infection that either progressed to CIN3+ or cleared (not recorded which). The sample taken for sequencing was blood buffy coat. CDR3 DNA (partial): TGTGCCAGCAGCGTCGTCGGGGGATACAATGAG. Its protein product is CASSVVGGYNE. The whole CDR3 region reads CASSVVGGYNEQFF.